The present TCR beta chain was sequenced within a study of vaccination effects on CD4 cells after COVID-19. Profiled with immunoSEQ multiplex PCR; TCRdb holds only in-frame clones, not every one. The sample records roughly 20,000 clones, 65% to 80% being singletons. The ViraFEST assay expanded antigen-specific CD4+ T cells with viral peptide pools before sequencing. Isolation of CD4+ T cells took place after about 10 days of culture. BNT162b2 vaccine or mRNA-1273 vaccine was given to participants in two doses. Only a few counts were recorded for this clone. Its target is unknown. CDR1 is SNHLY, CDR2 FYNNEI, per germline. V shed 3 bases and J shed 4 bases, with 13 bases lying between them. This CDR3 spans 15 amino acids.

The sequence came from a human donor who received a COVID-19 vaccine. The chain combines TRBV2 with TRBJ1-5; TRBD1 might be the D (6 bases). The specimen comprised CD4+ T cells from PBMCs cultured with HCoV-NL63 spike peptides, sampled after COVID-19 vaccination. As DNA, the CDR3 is TGTGCCAGCAGTGATAGACAGGAACCTAATCAGCCCCAGCATTTT. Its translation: CASSDRQEPNQPQHF.